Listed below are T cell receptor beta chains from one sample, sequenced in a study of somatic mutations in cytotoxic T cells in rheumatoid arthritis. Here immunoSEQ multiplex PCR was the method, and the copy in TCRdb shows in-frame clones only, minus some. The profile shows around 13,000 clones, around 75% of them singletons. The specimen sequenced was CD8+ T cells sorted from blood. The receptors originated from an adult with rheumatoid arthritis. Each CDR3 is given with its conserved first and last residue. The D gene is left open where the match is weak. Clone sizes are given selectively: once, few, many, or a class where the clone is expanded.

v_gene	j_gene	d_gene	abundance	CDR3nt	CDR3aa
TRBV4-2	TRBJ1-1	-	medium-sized	TGTGCCAGCAGCCAAGGATACACAGGCATGAACACTGAAGCTTTCTTT	CASSQGYTGMNTEAFF
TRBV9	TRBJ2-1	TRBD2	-	TGTGCCAGCAGCGCGGAGCGGGAGAGCTACAATGAGCAGTTCTTC	CASSAERESYNEQFF
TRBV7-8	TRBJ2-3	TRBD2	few	TGTGCCAGCAGCTCCGCAAGCGGGAGCCACAAGAATTTT	CASSSASGSHKNF
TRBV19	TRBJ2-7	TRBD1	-	TGTGCCAGTAGCGGACAGGGGCCCTACGAGCAGTACTTC	CASSGQGPYEQYF
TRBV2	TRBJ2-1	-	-	TGTGCCAGCAATAAAGCAGGTAATGAGCAGTTCTTC	CASNKAGNEQFF
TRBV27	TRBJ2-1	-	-	TGTGCCAGCAGTCCTACATCCACCCCCTACAATGAGCAGTTCTTC	CASSPTSTPYNEQFF
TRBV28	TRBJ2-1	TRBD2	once	TGTGCCAGCAGTTTATACCCTAGCGGGATTTCTTCCTCCTACAATGAGCAGTTCTTC	CASSLYPSGISSSYNEQFF
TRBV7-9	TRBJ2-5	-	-	TGTGCCAGCAATCGGGCTAGCATATCCTTAGAGACCCAGTACTTC	CASNRASISLETQYF
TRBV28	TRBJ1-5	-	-	TGTGCCAGCAGTACCCGACAATACAGCAGCAATCAGCCCCAGCATTTT	CASSTRQYSSNQPQHF
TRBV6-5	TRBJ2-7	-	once	TGTGCCAGCAGTTACTCAAACACGGGCTACGAGCAGTACTTC	CASSYSNTGYEQYF
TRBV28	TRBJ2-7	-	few	TGTGCCAGCAAAACAAGGACAGTAATGAGCGAGCAGTACTTC	CASKTRTVMSEQYF
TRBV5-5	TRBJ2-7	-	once	TGTGCCAGCGGGTGGACAGACCTCTACGAGCAGTACTTC	CASGWTDLYEQYF
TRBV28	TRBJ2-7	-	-	TGTGCCAGCAGTATCGGACGTTACTCCTACGAGCAGTACTTC	CASSIGRYSYEQYF
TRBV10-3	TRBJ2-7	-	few	TGTGCCATCAGTGAGTCAGCAGGGTACGAGCAGTACTTC	CAISESAGYEQYF
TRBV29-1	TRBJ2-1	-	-	TGCAGCGTTGGCAGGGGGGCTTACAATGAGCAGTTCTTC	CSVGRGAYNEQFF
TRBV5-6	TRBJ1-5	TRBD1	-	TGTGCCAGCAGCTTGGGGACAGGGGGTGGGAATCAGCCCCAGCATTTT	CASSLGTGGGNQPQHF
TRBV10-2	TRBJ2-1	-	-	TGCGCCAGCAGAGGGGGGGGTGAGCAGTTCTTC	CASRGGGEQFF
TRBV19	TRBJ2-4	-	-	TGTGCCAGTAGTCCGACAGCCAAAAACATTCAGTACTTC	CASSPTAKNIQYF
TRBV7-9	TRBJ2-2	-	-	TGTGCCAGCAGCGGTTTTGGGCAGGGGAGCACCGGGGAGCTGTTTTTT	CASSGFGQGSTGELFF
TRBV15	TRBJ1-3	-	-	TGTGCCACCAGCAGAGACAAGGGAAGCTCTGGAAACACCATATATTTT	CATSRDKGSSGNTIYF
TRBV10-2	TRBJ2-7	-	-	TGCGCCAGCGAGAGCGAGAGCTCCTACGAGCAGTACTTC	CASESESSYEQYF
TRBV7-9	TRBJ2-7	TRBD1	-	TGTGCCAGCAGCGATAGTCTCGGACAGGGGCCCCACGAGCAGTACTTC	CASSDSLGQGPHEQYF
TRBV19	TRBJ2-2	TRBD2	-	TGTGCCAGTATGAGTCTAGCGGGAGGAACCGGGGAGCTGTTTTTT	CASMSLAGGTGELFF
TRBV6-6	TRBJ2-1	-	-	TGTGCCAGCAGTTACTCTCGAGGACTGCAAGGCGCTGAGCAGTTCTTC	CASSYSRGLQGAEQFF
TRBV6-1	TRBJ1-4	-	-	TGTGCCACCCAGTACCCGGGTAGGACTAATGAAAAACTGTTTTTT	CATQYPGRTNEKLFF
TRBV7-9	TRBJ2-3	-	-	TGCGCCAGCAGCTGGGAGGCGACCGATACGCAGTATTTT	CASSWEATDTQYF
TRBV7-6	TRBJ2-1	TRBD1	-	TGTGCCAGCAGCCCAACAGGGGGGTTTTACAATGAGCAGTTCTTC	CASSPTGGFYNEQFF
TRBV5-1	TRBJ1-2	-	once	TGCGCCAGCAGCTTAGGGGGGGACCTCTATGGCTACACCTTC	CASSLGGDLYGYTF
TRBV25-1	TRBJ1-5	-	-	TGTGCCAGCAGTGAATCAGGGGGCAATCAGCCCCAGCATTTT	CASSESGGNQPQHF
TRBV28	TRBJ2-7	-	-	TGTGCCAGCAGTTTTGGAGGCGCCCTTGCTGAGCAGTACTTC	CASSFGGALAEQYF
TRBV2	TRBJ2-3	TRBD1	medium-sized	TGTGCCAGCAGTACGGCGTGGACAGGGTGGGTTGATACGCAGTATTTT	CASSTAWTGWVDTQYF
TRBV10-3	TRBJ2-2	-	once	TGTGCCATCAGCCGCGGGCCGTTGAGTTCCCACACCGGGGAGCTGTTTTTT	CAISRGPLSSHTGELFF
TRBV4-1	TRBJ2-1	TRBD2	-	TGCGCCAGCAGCCAAGAATCGGGAGGGCCGGACAATGAGCAGTTCTTC	CASSQESGGPDNEQFF
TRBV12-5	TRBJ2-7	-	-	TGTGCTAGTGGTATCCCAGGAGACTCCTACGAGCAGTACTTC	CASGIPGDSYEQYF
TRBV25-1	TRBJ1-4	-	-	TGTGCCAGCAGTCTATCCGGGGAAAAACTGTTTTTT	CASSLSGEKLFF
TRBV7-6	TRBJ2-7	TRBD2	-	TGTGCCAGCAGCCGGGGGGACTTAACCTTTTACGAGCAGTACTTC	CASSRGDLTFYEQYF
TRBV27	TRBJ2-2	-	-	TGTGCCAGCCGACAGGTTGGGACCGGGGAGCTGTTTTTT	CASRQVGTGELFF
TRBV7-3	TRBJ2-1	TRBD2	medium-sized	TGTGCCAGCAGCTTAGGTAGCGGGAGGGCAAGTGAATACAATGAGCAGTTCTTC	CASSLGSGRASEYNEQFF
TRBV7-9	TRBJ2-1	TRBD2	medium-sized	TGTGCCACCGGGACTAGCGGGGGAAAAGAGCAGTTCTTC	CATGTSGGKEQFF
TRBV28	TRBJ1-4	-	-	TGTGCCAGCAGCGCATGGGGAACTAATGAAAAACTGTTTTTT	CASSAWGTNEKLFF
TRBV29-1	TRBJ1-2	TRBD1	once	TGCAGCGCCCACCGGGACAGCCGGGATGGCTACACCTTC	CSAHRDSRDGYTF
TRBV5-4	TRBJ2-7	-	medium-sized	TGTGCCTTCGGCCCTGGAGATCTCCGCGAGCAGTACTTC	CAFGPGDLREQYF
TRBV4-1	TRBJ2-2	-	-	TGCGCCAGCAGCCAAGTCGGCGAGGGCACCGGGGAGCTGTTTTTT	CASSQVGEGTGELFF